A selection of T cell receptor beta chains follows, all from one sample in a study of blood T cell repertoires in COVID-19. Sequenced by immunoSEQ multiplex PCR; TCRdb stores in-frame clones only, minus some. The table includes 150,000 to 200,000 clones, around nine tenths detected once. Sequenced material: peripheral blood. The receptors stem from a woman aged 18 to 35 who had recovered from COVID-19. CDR3s include the opening cysteine and the closing phenylalanine or tryptophan. A D gene is named only where the DNA matches it firmly. Size is stated for part of the rows, as once, few or many counts, or as a class when the clone is expanded.

>-|TRBJ1-5|TRBD1|TRBV5-5
CASSWDRAQPQHF
TGTGCCAGCAGCTGGGACAGGGCTCAGCCCCAGCATTTT
>once|TRBJ2-5|TRBD1|TRBV29-1
CSVERRTGPLQETQYF
TGCAGCGTTGAACGCCGGACAGGCCCCCTCCAAGAGACCCAGTACTTC
>-|TRBJ1-5|-|TRBV4-3
CASSQDGRSNGGNQPQHF
TGCGCCAGCAGCCAAGATGGACGGTCTAACGGGGGCAATCAGCCCCAGCATTTT
>few|TRBJ1-5|TRBD1|TRBV7-2
CASSLQGASNQPQHF
TGTGCCAGCAGCTTACAGGGGGCTAGCAATCAGCCCCAGCATTTT
>-|TRBJ1-1|-|TRBV18
CASSPSRLEAFF
TGTGCCAGCTCACCCTCTCGTTTAGAAGCTTTCTTT
>-|TRBJ2-1|-|TRBV2
CASNQRGGGNEQFF
TGTGCCAGCAACCAGCGGGGAGGGGGGAATGAGCAGTTCTTC
>-|TRBJ2-2|-|TRBV13
CASSLSGSTGELFF
TGTGCCAGCAGCCTCTCGGGGAGCACCGGGGAGCTGTTTTTT
>-|TRBJ1-5|TRBD1|TRBV2
CASSARGGNQPQHF
TGTGCCAGCAGTGCCAGGGGGGGCAATCAGCCCCAGCATTTT
>-|TRBJ2-5|TRBD1|TRBV2
CASSETGNQETQYF
TGTGCCAGCAGTGAGACAGGGAATCAAGAGACCCAGTACTTC
>once|TRBJ1-6|-|TRBV4-1
CASSPLQANSPLHF
TGCGCCAGCAGCCCGTTACAGGCGAATTCACCCCTCCACTTT
>-|TRBJ2-1|-|TRBV25-1
CASSAHKDSYNEQFF
TGTGCCAGCAGTGCCCACAAAGACTCCTACAATGAGCAGTTCTTC
>-|TRBJ2-5|-|TRBV10-3
CAISEPTRGIETQYF
TGTGCCATCAGTGAGCCAACCCGAGGCATAGAGACCCAGTACTTC
>-|TRBJ2-5|TRBD2|TRBV7-2
CASSSPLAGEETQYF
TGTGCCAGCAGCTCCCCACTAGCGGGGGAAGAGACCCAGTACTTC
>-|TRBJ1-6|-|TRBV11-3
CASSPMVEIFGANYSPLHF
TGTGCCAGCAGTCCAATGGTGGAGATATTTGGTGCTAATTATTCACCCCTCCACTTT
>-|TRBJ2-1|-|TRBV4-2
CASSQELGLSSYNEQFF
TGTGCCAGCAGCCAAGAACTGGGCCTTAGCTCCTACAATGAGCAGTTCTTC
>-|TRBJ1-1|-|TRBV5-1
CASSLDPGSEAFF
TGCGCCAGCAGCTTAGACCCGGGAAGTGAAGCTTTCTTT
>-|TRBJ2-3|TRBD2|TRBV7-6
CASSLTAGGPDTQYF
TGTGCCAGCAGCTTAACCGCGGGAGGGCCAGATACGCAGTATTTT
>-|TRBJ1-3|-|TRBV19
CASRAGDYSGNTIYF
TGTGCCAGTAGAGCAGGGGACTACTCTGGAAACACCATATATTTT
>once|TRBJ2-3|-|TRBV18
CASSRGGGGTDTQYF
TGTGCCAGCTCACGGGGGGGCGGCGGCACAGATACGCAGTATTTT
>-|TRBJ2-5|-|TRBV24-1
CATAQGRQETQYF
TGTGCCACCGCGCAGGGAAGGCAAGAGACCCAGTACTTC
>-|TRBJ2-3|-|TRBV6-4
CASRDSSYTQYF
TGTGCCAGCAGGGACAGCTCCTATACGCAGTATTTT
>-|TRBJ1-5|-|TRBV5-6
CASSFGGTSNQPQHF
TGTGCCAGCAGCTTTGGGGGGACGAGCAATCAGCCCCAGCATTTT
>-|TRBJ1-2|-|TRBV7-2
CASRGGAAGYTF
TGTGCCAGCAGAGGCGGTGCCGCGGGCTACACCTTC
>-|TRBJ2-2|-|TRBV29-1
CSVKKGQLNTGELFF
TGCAGCGTTAAAAAGGGACAACTCAACACCGGGGAGCTGTTTTTT
>-|TRBJ2-7|-|TRBV18
CASSPGTGQFYEQYF
TGTGCCAGCTCACCTGGGACCGGACAGTTCTACGAGCAGTACTTC
>-|TRBJ2-2|-|TRBV6-2/TRBV6-3
CASSYSPTSRYPGSIGELFF
TGTGCCAGCAGTTACTCCCCGACCTCAAGATACCCTGGGAGTATCGGGGAGCTGTTTTTT
>-|TRBJ1-4|-|TRBV11-2
CASSFAGYANEKLFF
TGTGCCAGCAGTTTTGCGGGTTATGCTAATGAAAAACTGTTTTTT
>once|TRBJ1-2|TRBD1|TRBV9
CASSGTGTGGVYGYTF
TGTGCCAGCAGCGGCACCGGGACAGGGGGGGTCTATGGCTACACCTTC
>once|TRBJ2-1|-|TRBV6-5
CASSYSRENNEQFF
TGTGCCAGCAGTTACTCGAGAGAGAACAATGAGCAGTTCTTC
>-|TRBJ2-2|-|TRBV10-3
CAIGGANTGELFF
TGTGCCATCGGGGGCGCGAACACCGGGGAGCTGTTTTTT
>-|TRBJ2-3|-|TRBV6-5
CASSRPGVGTQYF
TGTGCCAGCAGTCGTCCGGGGGTGGGTACGCAGTATTTT
>few|TRBJ1-5|-|TRBV2
CASSAAGALQPQHF
TGTGCCAGCAGTGCGGCAGGGGCGCTTCAGCCCCAGCATTTT
>-|TRBJ2-3|TRBD2|TRBV19
CASSLAGGGDTQYF
TGTGCCAGTAGTCTCGCGGGAGGGGGAGATACGCAGTATTTT
>-|TRBJ2-2|-|TRBV7-3
CASGERDTGELFF
TGTGCCAGCGGGGAGAGGGACACCGGGGAGCTGTTTTTT
>-|TRBJ2-5|-|TRBV28
CASSIYTKQETQYF
TGTGCCAGCAGTATATACACCAAACAAGAGACCCAGTACTTC
>once|TRBJ1-3|-|TRBV25-1
CASSDPRRGRPGNTIYF
TGTGCCAGCAGTGACCCTAGACGCGGGCGTCCAGGAAACACCATATATTTT
>-|TRBJ2-1|-|TRBV15
CATSREDEQFF
TGTGCCACCAGCAGGGAGGATGAGCAGTTCTTC
>-|TRBJ2-1|-|TRBV11-2
CASSLRAGVYNEQFF
TGTGCCAGCAGCTTAAGAGCGGGCGTCTACAATGAGCAGTTCTTC
>-|TRBJ1-1|-|TRBV2
CASGLNRAANTEAFF
TGTGCCAGCGGCCTCAACAGGGCAGCGAACACTGAAGCTTTCTTT
>-|TRBJ2-3|-|TRBV6-5
CASSYDWSSTDTQYF
TGTGCCAGCAGTTATGATTGGAGTAGCACAGATACGCAGTATTTT
>-|TRBJ1-3|-|TRBV9
CASSAGTSSGNTIYF
TGTGCCAGCAGCGCCGGGACATCATCTGGAAACACCATATATTTT
>-|TRBJ2-2|TRBD1|TRBV5-6
CASSRDRVAGELFF
TGTGCCAGCAGCCGGGACAGGGTCGCCGGGGAGCTGTTTTTT